The T cell receptor (beta chain) described here comes from a study of T cell repertoires in cytomegalovirus infection. For the study at large: CMV infection and matching HLA type were both indicated by public TCR beta signatures.

About this clonotype: Its antigen is unknown.

TCRdb re-analysed the reads in MiXCR, keeping a single row per CDR3 protein. Among 560,000 or so distinct CDR3 sequences listed, about 15% were seen once. Germline V gene sequence: CDR1 SQVTM, CDR2 ANQGSEA. The length of the CDR3 is 11 residues. Trimming left V 6 bases short and J 0 bases short, with 3 bases between. Study observations and caveats: Summed frequency of shared TCR beta families picked out CMV carriers who also had the relevant HLA. Dominating the ex vivo response were HLA-C-restricted CMV-specific TCR beta clonotypes.

Sequenced material: CD8+ T cells from PBMCs. The rearrangement joins TRBV29-1 to TRBJ1-3; D gene ambiguous. This TCR came from a human donor in good health (CMV status not recorded). Some clones in this sample may be carry-over from other donors' samples. The CDR3 DNA sequence: TGCAGCGTCTTCTCTGGAAACACCATATATTTT. This codes for CSVFSGNTIYF.